This T cell receptor (beta chain) emerged from a study of blood T cell repertoires in COVID-19. Study as a whole: Collection of acute and convalescent COVID-19 samples took place in the United States, Italy and Spain. T cells, B-cell-depleted T cells, or PBMCs provided the cDNA or gDNA that served as material.

Deletions cut 10 bases from V and 10 bases from J, with 25 bases between. The CDR3 runs to 14 residues. In germline, CDR1 is MNHEY, CDR2 SVGAGI. In the source study's methods: Estimation of nucleated cell counts relied on the amplification of reference gene primers. Sequencing used immunoSEQ multiplex PCR; TCRdb keeps in-frame clones, though not all of them. The V and J calls and the clone size are those of that table, but D and trimming were determined from the DNA. Of roughly 120,000 clones listed, around 86% are singletons. The source material was peripheral blood. The genes are TRBV6-5 and TRBJ1-2, with D unresolved. The clonotype originates from a woman aged 70-85 years with acute or convalescent COVID-19. The CDR3 region has the DNA TGTGCCATCACCCCTGGCGGGTCCTTCAAGAACTACACCTTC. It encodes CAITPGGSFKNYTF.